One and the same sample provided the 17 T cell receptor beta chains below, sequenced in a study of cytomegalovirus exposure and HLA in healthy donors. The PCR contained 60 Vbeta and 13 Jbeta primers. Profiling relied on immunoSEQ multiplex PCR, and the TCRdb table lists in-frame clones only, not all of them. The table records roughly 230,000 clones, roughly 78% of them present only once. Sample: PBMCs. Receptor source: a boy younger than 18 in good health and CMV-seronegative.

The CDR3 protein is CASSPRDRVETEQFF. For the CDR3, the DNA is TGTGCCAGCAGCCCCCGCGACAGGGTTGAGACAGAGCAGTTCTTC. The V call is TRBV7-9, the J call TRBJ2-1; 7 bases line up with TRBD1. The CDR3 has 15 residues. V shed 5 bases and J 10 bases; nucleotides not matched to a gene: 14. Germline V CDR1 and CDR2: SEHNR, FQNEAQ (reference sequence).

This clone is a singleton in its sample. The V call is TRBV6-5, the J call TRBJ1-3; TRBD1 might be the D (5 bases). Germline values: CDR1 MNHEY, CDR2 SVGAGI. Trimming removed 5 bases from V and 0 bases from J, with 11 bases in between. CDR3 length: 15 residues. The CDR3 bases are TGTGCCAGCAGTCCGACAGATAGCTCTGGAAACACCATATATTTT. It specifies CASSPTDSSGNTIYF.

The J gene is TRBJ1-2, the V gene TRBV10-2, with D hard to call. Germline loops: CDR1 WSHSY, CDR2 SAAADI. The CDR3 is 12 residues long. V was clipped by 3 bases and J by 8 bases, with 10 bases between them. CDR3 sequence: CASSEGGSGYTF. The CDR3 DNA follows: TGCGCCAGCAGTGAAGGAGGGAGCGGCTACACCTTC.

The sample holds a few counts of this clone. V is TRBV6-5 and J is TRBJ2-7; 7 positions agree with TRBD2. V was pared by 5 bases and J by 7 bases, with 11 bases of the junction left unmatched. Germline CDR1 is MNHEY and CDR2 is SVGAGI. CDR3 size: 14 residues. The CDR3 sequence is CASSPRGSGLEQYF. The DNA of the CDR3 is TGTGCCAGCAGTCCTCGGGGTAGCGGGTTGGAGCAGTACTTC.

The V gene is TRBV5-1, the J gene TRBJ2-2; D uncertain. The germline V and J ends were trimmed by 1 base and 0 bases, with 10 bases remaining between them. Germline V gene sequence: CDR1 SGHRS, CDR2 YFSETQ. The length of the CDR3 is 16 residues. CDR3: CASSLLWASNTGELFF. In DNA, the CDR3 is TGCGCCAGCAGCTTGTTATGGGCGTCGAACACCGGGGAGCTGTTTTTT.

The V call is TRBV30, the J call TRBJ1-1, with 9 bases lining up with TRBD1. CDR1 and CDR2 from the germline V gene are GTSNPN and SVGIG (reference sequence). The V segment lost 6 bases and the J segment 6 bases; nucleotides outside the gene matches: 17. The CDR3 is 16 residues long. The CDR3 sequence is CACLHGSTGGRAEAFF. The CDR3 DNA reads TGTGCCTGCCTTCACGGTTCGACAGGGGGTAGGGCTGAAGCTTTCTTT.

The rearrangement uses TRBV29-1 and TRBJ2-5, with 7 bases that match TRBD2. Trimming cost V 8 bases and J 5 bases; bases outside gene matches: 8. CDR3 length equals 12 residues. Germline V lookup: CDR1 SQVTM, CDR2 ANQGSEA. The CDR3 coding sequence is TGCAGCACAGAGCGGGGTGGGGAGACCCAGTACTTC. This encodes CSTERGGETQYF.

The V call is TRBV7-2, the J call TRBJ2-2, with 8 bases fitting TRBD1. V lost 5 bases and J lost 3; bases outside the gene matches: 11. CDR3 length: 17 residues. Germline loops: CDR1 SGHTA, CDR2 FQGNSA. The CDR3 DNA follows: TGTGCCAGCAGCCTCCGGGGACAGGCCTACTACACCGGGGAGCTGTTTTTT. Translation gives CASSLRGQAYYTGELFF. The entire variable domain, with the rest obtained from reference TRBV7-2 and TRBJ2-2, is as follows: GAGVSQSPSNKVTEKGKDVELRCDPISGHTALYWYRQSLGQGLEFLIYFQGNSAPDKSGLPSDRFSAERTGGSVSTLTIQRTQQEDSAVYLCASSLRGQAYYTGELFFGEGSRLTVL.

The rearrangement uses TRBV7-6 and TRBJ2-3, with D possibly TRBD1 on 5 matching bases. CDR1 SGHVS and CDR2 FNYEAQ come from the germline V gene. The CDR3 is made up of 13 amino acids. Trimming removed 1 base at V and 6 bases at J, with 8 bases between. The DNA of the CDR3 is TGTGCCAGCAGCTTAGGACAGTGGGATACGCAGTATTTT. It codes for CASSLGQWDTQYF.

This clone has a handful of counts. CDR3 in DNA: TGTGCCAGCAGTGACTCTGACAGGGGGCAGCAGTACTTC. Residues: CASSDSDRGQQYF. This chain links TRBV6-4 with TRBJ2-7, with 10 bases matching TRBD1. J was trimmed by 8 bases and V by 0 bases; bases with no gene match: 1. CDR1 MRHNA and CDR2 SNTAGT come from the germline V gene. This CDR3 has 13 amino acids.

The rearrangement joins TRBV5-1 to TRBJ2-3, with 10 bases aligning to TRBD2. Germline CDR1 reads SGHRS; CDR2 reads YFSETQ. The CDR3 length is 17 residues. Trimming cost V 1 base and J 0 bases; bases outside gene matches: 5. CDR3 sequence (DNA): TGCGCCAGCAGCTTGAGGCTAGCGGGAGATAGCACAGATACGCAGTATTTT. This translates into CASSLRLAGDSTDTQYF.

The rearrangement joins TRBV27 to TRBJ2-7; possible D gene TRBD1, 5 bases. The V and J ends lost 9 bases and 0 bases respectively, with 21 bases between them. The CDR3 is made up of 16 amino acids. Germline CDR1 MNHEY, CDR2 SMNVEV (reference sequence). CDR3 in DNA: TGTGCCAGTAGACCTTACCCGACAGAAGCCTCCTACGAGCAGTACTTC. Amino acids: CASRPYPTEASYEQYF.

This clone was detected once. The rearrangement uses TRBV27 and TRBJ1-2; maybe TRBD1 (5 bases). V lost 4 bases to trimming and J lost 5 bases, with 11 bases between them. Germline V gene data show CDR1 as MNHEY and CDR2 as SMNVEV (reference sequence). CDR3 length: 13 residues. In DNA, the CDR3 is TGTGCCAGCAGTTCGACAGCGAGATATGGCTACACCTTC. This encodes CASSSTARYGYTF.

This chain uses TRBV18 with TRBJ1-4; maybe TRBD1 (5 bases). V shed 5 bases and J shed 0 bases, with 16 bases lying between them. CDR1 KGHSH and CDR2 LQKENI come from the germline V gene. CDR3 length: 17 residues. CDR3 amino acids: CASSSLGQDATNEKLFF. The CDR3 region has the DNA TGTGCCAGCTCATCGCTGGGGCAGGATGCAACTAATGAAAAACTGTTTTTT.

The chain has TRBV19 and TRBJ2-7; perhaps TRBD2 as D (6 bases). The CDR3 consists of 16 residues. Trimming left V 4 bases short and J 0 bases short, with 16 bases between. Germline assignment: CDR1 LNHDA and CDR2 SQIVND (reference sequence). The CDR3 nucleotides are TGTGCCAGTAGTACCCCCTTTGCGGGGAACTCCTACGAGCAGTACTTC. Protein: CASSTPFAGNSYEQYF.

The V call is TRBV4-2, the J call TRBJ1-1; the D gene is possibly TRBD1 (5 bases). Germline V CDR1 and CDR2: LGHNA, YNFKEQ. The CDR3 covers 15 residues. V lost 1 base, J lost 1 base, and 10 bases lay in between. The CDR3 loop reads CASSQAGQGNTEAFF. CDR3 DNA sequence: TGTGCCAGCAGCCAAGCCGGTCAGGGGAACACTGAAGCTTTCTTT.

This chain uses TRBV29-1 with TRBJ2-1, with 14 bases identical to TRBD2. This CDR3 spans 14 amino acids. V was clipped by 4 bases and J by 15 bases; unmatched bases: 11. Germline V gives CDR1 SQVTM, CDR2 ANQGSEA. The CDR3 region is CSVAVGLAGDSPFF. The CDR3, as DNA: TGCAGCGTTGCCGTGGGACTAGCGGGAGACTCTCCGTTCTTC.